This entry lists 10 T cell receptor beta chains sequenced from one sample in a study of T-cell reconstitution after alpha-beta-depleted transplantation in children. Unique molecular identifiers were used to barcode this TCRbeta library. TCRdb called the PCR reads again in MiXCR, with one record for every CDR3 protein. The repertoire includes 600,000 to 800,000 distinct CDR3 sequences, about an eighth of them detected once, and 0.65% to 0.9% sits in the top ten. The sample was PBMCs, taken before TCRalphabeta/CD19-depleted stem cell transplant. The receptors stem from a girl aged 2 to 10 with congenital amegakaryocytic thrombocytopenia, due to receive a stem cell transplant.

This clonotype has more than one count but fewer than ten. The genes are TRBV24-1 and TRBJ2-2; 10 nucleotides line up with TRBD1. The germline gives CDR1 KGHDR, CDR2 SFDVKD. With V trimmed by 2 bases and J by 5 bases, 4 bases remained unmatched. The CDR3 covers 16 residues. The chain's CDR3 is CATSDSRTGGTGELFF. Here the CDR3 DNA reads TGTGCCACCAGTGATTCCCGGACAGGGGGAACCGGGGAGCTGTTTTTT.

This clonotype was seen more than once but under ten times. The chain joins TRBV28 to TRBJ2-7; the D gene could be TRBD1 or TRBD2 (5 bases each). CDR1 and CDR2 from the germline V gene are MDHEN and SYDVKM. This CDR3 spans 14 amino acids. Trimming removed 7 bases from V and 5 bases from J, with 18 bases in between. CDR3 loop: CASTLTGTLDEQYF. CDR3 coding DNA: TGTGCCAGCACCCTCACCGGGACCTTAGACGAGCAGTACTTC.

V usage is TRBV29-1 and J usage is TRBJ2-6; no reliable D call. The V end lost 3 bases, the J end lost 0 bases, and 12 bases lay between the germline ends. There are 16 residues in the CDR3. Germline V lookup: CDR1 SQVTM, CDR2 ANQGSEA. Written as DNA, the CDR3 is TGCAGCGTTGACTACAGACCTGCCTCTGGGGCCAACGTCCTGACTTTC. Translation gives CSVDYRPASGANVLTF. The entire variable domain, with the rest obtained from reference TRBV29-1 and TRBJ2-6, is as follows: SAVISQKPSRDICQRGTSLTIQCQVDSQVTMMFWYRQQPGQSLTLIATANQGSEATYESGFVIDKFPISRPNLTFSTLTVSNMSPEDSSIYLCSVDYRPASGANVLTFGAGSRLTVL.

This clonotype was seen ten or more times. For the CDR3, the DNA is TGTGCCACCAAGAGCCGGGACACTGAAGCTTTCTTT. This sequence encodes CATKSRDTEAFF. This chain uses TRBV15 with TRBJ1-1; D uncertain. Trimming removed 7 bases at V and 3 bases at J, with 9 bases between. CDR1 is LNHNV, CDR2 YYDKDF, per germline (reference sequence). This CDR3 spans 12 amino acids.

Regarding this clonotype: One junction end disagrees with the germline gene, perhaps due to a read error. The V and J genes are TRBV7-2 and TRBJ2-5; 7 positions match TRBD2. This CDR3 contains 15 residues. Germline CDR1 is SGHTA and CDR2 is FQGNSA. Written as DNA, the CDR3 is TGTGCCAGCAGCCTCTGGACTAGTTCCCAAGAGACCCTGTACTTC. Its protein product is CASSLWTSSQETLYF.

The chain combines TRBV18 with TRBJ2-5, with 9 bases lining up with TRBD2. The CDR3 runs to 15 residues. With 3 bases clipped from V and 7 bases from J, the junction kept 9 bases outside the gene matches. Germline loops: CDR1 KGHSH, CDR2 LQKENI. CDR3 region: CASSPTTSGSWTQYF. CDR3 DNA sequence: TGTGCCAGCTCACCTACTACTAGCGGGTCATGGACCCAGTACTTC. The variable domain in full, completed from reference TRBV18 and TRBJ2-5, reads NAGVMQNPRHLVRRRGQEARLRCSPMKGHSHVYWYRQLPEEGLKFMVYLQKENIIDESGMPKERFSAEFPKEGPSILRIQQVVRGDSAAYFCASSPTTSGSWTQYFGPGTRLLVL.

This clonotype was seen ten or more times. V usage is TRBV20-1 and J usage is TRBJ2-3, with D unclear. The CDR3 is made up of 13 amino acids. Germline V gene sequence: CDR1 DFQATT, CDR2 SNEGSKA (reference sequence). Trimming took off 3 bases at V and 4 bases at J, with 11 bases between the two ends. CDR3 region: CSASRMSPDTQYF. The CDR3 region has the DNA TGCAGTGCTAGCCGAATGAGTCCAGATACGCAGTATTTT.

This clonotype occurred a few times. The V call is TRBV7-8, the J call TRBJ2-6; possibly TRBD1 or TRBD2 for D (5 bases each). The CDR3 totals 17 residues. V was cut by 1 base and J by 0 bases, with 10 bases left in between. Looked up from germline, CDR1 is SGHVS and CDR2 is FQNEAQ. CDR3 sequence (DNA): TGTGCCAGCAGCTTAGGACAGCGGTTCTCTGGGGCCAACGTCCTGACTTTC. It codes for CASSLGQRFSGANVLTF.

The table lists this clonotype with a few counts. The rearrangement links TRBV7-7 to TRBJ2-1; a weak D match, TRBD1 (6 bases). This CDR3 has 13 amino acids. Trimming removed 5 bases from V and 7 bases from J, with 12 bases in between. Germline V gene sequence: CDR1 SSHAT, CDR2 FNYEAQ (reference sequence). CDR3 nucleotide sequence: TGTGCCAGCAGCGAGGAGCAGGGGAATGAGCAGTTCTTC. Translation gives CASSEEQGNEQFF.

The rearrangement links TRBV14 to TRBJ2-7; 9 nucleotides line up with TRBD1. This CDR3 spans 16 amino acids. Germline values: CDR1 SGHDN, CDR2 FVKESK. Trimming removed 2 bases from V and 3 bases from J; junction bases left unmatched: 8. CDR3 sequence: CASSQSRGTGNYEQYF. DNA of the CDR3: TGTGCCAGCAGCCAATCACGCGGGACAGGGAACTACGAGCAGTACTTC.